Each of the 8 T cell receptor beta chains below was sequenced from the same sample in a study of identical twins. TCRdb re-analysed the 5' RACE reads in MiXCR, keeping a single row per CDR3 protein. The sample consists of 430,000 or so distinct CDR3 sequences, 20% to 25% of them appearing once. The sample also formed part of further work on T cells expressing NK-cell markers.

Source material: CD4+ T cells sorted from blood. Receptors were obtained from a woman aged 18-30 years in good health.

This clonotype was found a few times. V usage is TRBV20-1 and J usage is TRBJ2-7, with 7 bases aligning to TRBD2. Germline loops: CDR1 DFQATT, CDR2 SNEGSKA (reference sequence). Unmatched junction bases numbered 7, after V lost 3 bases and J lost 5 bases. The CDR3 sequence is 13 residues long. The CDR3 DNA reads as TGCAGTGCTAGGCGCGGGAGTGTTGACGAGCAGTACTTC. It codes for CSARRGSVDEQYF.

CDR3 protein: CASSQSYREAYEQYF. The CDR3 DNA is TGCGCCAGCAGCCAATCCTACAGGGAAGCCTACGAGCAGTACTTC. The chain uses TRBV4-3 and TRBJ2-7; D might be TRBD1 (6 bases). The germline V gene encodes CDR1 LGHNA and CDR2 YSLEER. This CDR3 is built from 15 residues. V lost 2 bases to trimming and J lost 2 bases, with 13 bases between them.

This chain links TRBV7-2 with TRBJ2-7; D may be TRBD1 or TRBD2 (5 bases each). Germline CDR1 is SGHTA and CDR2 is FQGNSA. The CDR3 is 16 residues long. Trimming removed 5 bases at V and 2 bases at J, with 19 bases between. The CDR3 nucleotides are TGTGCCAGCAGCGAAGCCTCCTCCGGGACCCCCTACGAGCAGTACTTC. As protein: CASSEASSGTPYEQYF.

A few counts support this clonotype. The CDR3 DNA follows: TGTGCCAGCAGCCCAGAAAGCGAGCAGTACTTC. Translation gives CASSPESEQYF. The genes are TRBV7-2 and TRBJ2-7; D not certain. Germline CDR1 reads SGHTA; CDR2 reads FQGNSA. V was shortened by 5 bases and J by 6 bases, with 8 bases between the two germline ends. CDR3 length equals 11 residues. Full variable domain (remainder filled in from reference TRBV7-2 and TRBJ2-7): GAGVSQSPSNKVTEKGKDVELRCDPISGHTALYWYRQSLGQGLEFLIYFQGNSAPDKSGLPSDRFSAERTGGSVSTLTIQRTQQEDSAVYLCASSPESEQYFGPGTRLTVT.

In this sample, this clonotype turned up a few times. CDR3 nucleotides: TGCAGCGTGTCGCCGCCCGGGACGAACACCGGGGAGCTGTTTTTT. Translation: CSVSPPGTNTGELFF. The V call is TRBV29-1, the J call TRBJ2-2; possible D gene TRBD2, 5 bases. The V end lost 6 bases, the J end lost 0 bases, and 14 bases lay between the germline ends. This CDR3 region has 15 residues. Looked up from germline, CDR1 is SQVTM and CDR2 is ANQGSEA.

The rearrangement uses TRBV11-2 and TRBJ2-5; TRBD2 aligns across 12 bases. Germline trimming cut 5 bases from V and 4 bases from J; bases unmatched to any gene: 17. The CDR3 totals 19 residues. Germline CDR1 is SGHAT and CDR2 is FQNNGV. The chain's CDR3 is CASSPRRASGRVAGETQYF. The DNA for the CDR3 is TGTGCCAGCAGCCCTCGAAGGGCTAGCGGGAGGGTAGCGGGAGAGACCCAGTACTTC.

This rearrangement joins TRBV7-6 to TRBJ2-5; no clear D. CDR1 and CDR2 from the germline V gene are SGHVS and FNYEAQ. V shed 2 bases and J shed 5 bases, with 6 bases lying between them. The CDR3 runs 12 residues. CDR3 region: CASSLSDETQYF. In DNA, the CDR3 is TGTGCCAGCAGCTTATCGGACGAGACCCAGTACTTC.

This clonotype has a handful of counts. This rearrangement joins TRBV7-2 to TRBJ2-3; no firm D call. Per the germline V gene, CDR1 is SGHTA and CDR2 is FQGNSA. Trimming pared 3 bases from V and 3 bases from J, leaving 10 bases between. CDR3 size: 14 residues. CDR3 loop: CASSFTHRTDTQYF. The CDR3 region has the DNA TGTGCCAGCAGCTTCACACACCGGACAGATACGCAGTATTTT.